What follows are 3 T cell receptor beta chains derived from one specimen sequenced in a study of CD8 T cells in ankylosing spondylitis. One entry per CDR3 protein results from TCRdb running MiXCR on the 5' RACE reads. The sample includes 250,000 or so distinct CDR3 sequences, over 8.5% of them seen just once. The sample was blood, either unsorted or a sorted T cell fraction (not recorded which). Receptors originate from a male donor with ankylosing spondylitis or in good health (not recorded which).

This clonotype occurred a few times. The chain couples TRBV18 to TRBJ2-5, with no clear D. The CDR3 is 16 residues long. CDR1 is KGHSH, CDR2 LQKENI, per germline. Trimming stripped 1 base from V and 5 bases from J, with 17 bases between. CDR3 amino acids: CASSPLSSLSAETQYF. Written as DNA, the CDR3 is TGTGCCAGCTCACCACTTAGCTCATTATCTGCGGAGACCCAGTACTTC.

On this clonotype: The junction shows a germline mismatch at one end, possibly a read error. The chain has TRBV3-1 and TRBJ2-4; 11 bases agree with TRBD2. CDR3 length: 15 residues. Germline CDR1 and CDR2: LGHDT and YNNKEL (reference sequence). The CDR3 loop reads CACSHATSGGGIQYF. In DNA, the CDR3 is TGTGCCTGCAGCCACGCAACTAGCGGGGGTGGTATTCAGTACTTC.

The sample holds many counts of this clonotype. The chain joins TRBV2 to TRBJ2-7; D might be TRBD1 or TRBD2, each matching 5 bases. Germline CDR1 SNHLY, CDR2 FYNNEI. The CDR3 has 12 amino acids. Trimming shortened V by 6 bases and J by 4 bases, and 10 bases separated the two germline ends. CDR3 sequence: CASSWGRYEQYF. CDR3 nucleotide sequence: TGTGCCAGCAGCTGGGGGAGATACGAGCAGTACTTC.